Below, 21 T cell receptor beta chains from the same sample are listed, as sequenced in a study of technical replicates of blood from a few donors (dated by TCRdb to the late 2010s). Libraries were prepared through the immunoSEQ multiplex PCR assay. TCRdb re-hosts the immuneACCESS table, in-frame sequences only. Its copies lack some clones; in the studies checked, an unresolved V gene accounts for under half of them, and the cause for the rest is not known. This sample lists 55,000 to 75,000 clones; 85% to 95% were detected once. Of the sample, 2.5% to 3.5% is held by the ten largest clones. The sample was PBMCs. The origin of the receptors is a human donor in good health. Some clones in this sample may be carry-over from other donors' samples.

The rearrangement joins TRBV6-4 to TRBJ2-1, with TRBD2 matching 10 bases. Per germline, CDR1 MRHNA and CDR2 SNTAGT. This CDR3 is built from 16 residues. V gave up 3 bases and J gave up 5 bases; unmatched junction bases: 7. The CDR3 region is CASSDGPAGGNNEQFF. For the CDR3, the DNA is TGTGCCAGCAGTGATGGCCCAGCGGGGGGGAACAATGAGCAGTTCTTC.

The J gene is TRBJ1-6, the V gene TRBV9, with D possibly being TRBD1 (6 bases). This CDR3 has 13 residues. With 3 bases removed from V and 9 bases from J, the gap between germline ends came to 10 bases. The germline gives CDR1 SGDLS, CDR2 YYNGEE. This CDR3 is CASSADSLSPLHF. The DNA for the CDR3 is TGTGCCAGCAGCGCGGACAGTCTTTCACCCCTCCACTTT.

V gene TRBV18 combines with J gene TRBJ2-7; D not certain. Germline loops: CDR1 KGHSH, CDR2 LQKENI. V dropped 5 bases and J dropped 3 bases, with 11 bases sitting between them. CDR3 length: 13 amino acids. This CDR3 is CASSSASRYEQYF. CDR3 nucleotides: TGTGCCAGCTCATCGGCTAGTCGCTACGAGCAGTACTTC.

V is TRBV6-6 and J is TRBJ1-6; D gene ambiguous. V lost 0 bases and J 7 bases, leaving 7 bases between the germline ends. The CDR3 has 14 amino acids. Germline V gene data show CDR1 as MNHNY and CDR2 as SVGAGI (reference sequence). The CDR3 sequence is CASSYSIENSPLHF. The DNA of the CDR3 is TGTGCCAGCAGTTACTCGATTGAGAATTCACCCCTCCACTTT.

The chain carries TRBV6-5 and TRBJ1-1, with 7 bases aligning to TRBD1. The germline V gene has CDR1 MNHEY and CDR2 SVGAGI. Losses at the gene ends were 2 bases for V and 4 bases for J; bases not matched to a gene: 7. The CDR3 is 15 residues long. The CDR3 bases are TGTGCCAGCAGTTACAGCCCCAGGGGGAGCACTGAAGCTTTCTTT. Translating gives CASSYSPRGSTEAFF.

The V call is TRBV7-7, the J call TRBJ2-5, with TRBD2 identical over 11 bases. With 5 bases clipped from V and 4 bases from J, the junction kept 6 bases outside the gene matches. Per the germline V gene, CDR1 is SSHAT and CDR2 is FNYEAQ (reference sequence). The CDR3 is 15 amino acids. The CDR3 sequence: CASSENSGGAETQYF. DNA for the CDR3: TGTGCCAGCAGCGAAAATAGCGGGGGGGCAGAGACCCAGTACTTC.

The J gene is TRBJ2-1, the V gene TRBV30; weak D call: TRBD2 (6 bases). V was cut by 0 bases and J by 0 bases, with 9 bases left in between. Looked up from germline, CDR1 is GTSNPN and CDR2 is SVGIG (reference sequence). The CDR3 has 15 residues. The CDR3 sequence: CAWSVLASSYNEQFF. In DNA, the CDR3 is TGTGCCTGGAGTGTCCTAGCGTCCTCCTACAATGAGCAGTTCTTC.

The gene calls are TRBV5-4 and TRBJ2-5; TRBD2 is a possible D gene (6 bases). Germline V gives CDR1 SGHNT, CDR2 YYREEE (reference sequence). Trimming stripped 0 bases from V and 5 bases from J, with 11 bases between. The CDR3 is 14 amino acids. CDR3 in DNA: TGTGCCAGCAGCTTGGAGCGGAGGGAGGAGACCCAGTACTTC. This sequence encodes CASSLERREETQYF.

The gene calls are TRBV30 and TRBJ2-7; D might be TRBD2 (6 bases). The CDR3 is 16 amino acids. CDR1 is GTSNPN, CDR2 SVGIG, per germline (reference sequence). V was clipped by 1 base and J by 0 bases, with 16 bases between them. DNA of the CDR3: TGTGCCTGGAGTGCTGTCGGGAGAGGAAGCTCCTACGAGCAGTACTTC. It specifies CAWSAVGRGSSYEQYF.

This clone is a singleton in its sample. The CDR3, as DNA: TGTGCCAGCAGCTTAGAATTGAGGCCTAGCGGGAAAAGCACAGATACGCAGTATTTT. This codes for CASSLELRPSGKSTDTQYF. The chain has TRBV7-2 and TRBJ2-3; the match to TRBD2 covers 9 bases. V gave up 1 base and J gave up 0 bases; unmatched junction bases: 11. The CDR3 consists of 19 residues. The germline gives CDR1 SGHTA, CDR2 FQGNSA.

The chain employs TRBV27 and TRBJ1-2; D gene ambiguous. Germline CDR1 is MNHEY and CDR2 is SMNVEV (reference sequence). This CDR3 spans 15 amino acids. V gave up 0 bases and J gave up 3 bases, with 11 bases separating them. The CDR3: CASSLSPRVDYGYTF. The CDR3 bases are TGTGCCAGCAGTTTATCGCCCCGGGTGGACTATGGCTACACCTTC.

This rearrangement joins TRBV5-8 to TRBJ1-5; no clear D gene. There are 15 residues in the CDR3. Germline V lookup: CDR1 SGHTS, CDR2 YDEGEE. Trimming removed 2 bases at V and 3 bases at J, with 12 bases between. The CDR3 DNA reads as TGTGCCAGCAGCTTTGGAGGGTTCAACAATCAGCCCCAGCATTTT. It is translated as CASSFGGFNNQPQHF.

The chain couples TRBV25-1 to TRBJ2-7; a possible D gene is TRBD2 (7 bases). The germline V gene encodes CDR1 MGHDK and CDR2 SYGVNS. CDR3 length: 15 amino acids. Trimming pared 8 bases from V and 2 bases from J, leaving 19 bases between. The CDR3 nucleotides are TGTGCCAGCTCGCCCGTGGGGAGGGGGGCCTACGAGCAGTACTTC. Amino acid sequence: CASSPVGRGAYEQYF.

V and J are TRBV4-1 and TRBJ2-1, with TRBD1 identical over 8 bases. Germline CDR1 is MGHRA and CDR2 is YSYEKL. CDR3 size: 18 residues. The junction had 9 bases not matched to a gene; V was cut back by 0 bases and J by 2 bases. The chain's CDR3 is CASSQEIGQTGAYNEQFF. DNA for the CDR3: TGCGCCAGCAGCCAAGAAATCGGGCAGACAGGGGCCTACAATGAGCAGTTCTTC.

J is TRBJ1-2 and V is TRBV7-3, with TRBD1 as a possible D gene (5 bases). This CDR3 comprises 15 residues. Trimming took off 2 bases at V and 4 bases at J, with 14 bases between the two ends. CDR1 is SGHTA, CDR2 FQGTGA, per germline. The CDR3 sequence is CASSLGGGTSYGYTF. CDR3 DNA: TGTGCCAGCAGCTTAGGGGGAGGTACAAGCTATGGCTACACCTTC. The variable domain in full, completed from reference TRBV7-3 and TRBJ1-2, reads GAGVSQTPSNKVTEKGKYVELRCDPISGHTALYWYRQSLGQGPEFLIYFQGTGAADDSGLPNDRFFAVRPEGSVSTLKIQRTERGDSAVYLCASSLGGGTSYGYTFGSGTRLTVV.

The chain combines TRBV5-4 with TRBJ2-1; TRBD2 matches 8 bases. The V gene's germline CDR1 is SGHNT and CDR2 YYREEE (reference sequence). The J segment lost 4 bases and the V segment lost 4 bases, leaving 7 bases of the junction unmatched. The CDR3 runs to 15 residues. Written as DNA, the CDR3 is TGTGCCAGCAGCCATAGCGGGACTACTTACAATGAGCAGTTCTTC. Residues: CASSHSGTTYNEQFF.

The CDR3 reads CASSLPLRTGGYNSPLHF. In DNA form, the CDR3 reads TGTGCCAGCAGCTTACCCCTCCGGACAGGGGGCTATAATTCACCCCTCCACTTT. The chain links TRBV7-2 to TRBJ1-6; 10 bases agree with TRBD1. Trimming cost V 2 bases and J 3 bases; bases outside gene matches: 7. The CDR3 totals 18 residues. CDR1 SGHTA and CDR2 FQGNSA come from the germline V gene.

This clone has only a few counts. This chain links TRBV27 with TRBJ2-5; D is perhaps TRBD2 (7 bases). V shed 2 bases and J shed 7 bases, with 14 bases lying between them. This CDR3 has 14 amino acids. Germline values: CDR1 MNHEY, CDR2 SMNVEV (reference sequence). In nucleotides, the CDR3 is TGTGCCAGCAGTTTAATTGGGGGGGCTGGGACCCAGTACTTC. Translated, it gives CASSLIGGAGTQYF.

This clone was observed once. V and J are TRBV5-8 and TRBJ2-5, with 7 bases identical to TRBD1. Losses at the gene ends were 5 bases for V and 2 bases for J; bases not matched to a gene: 6. Germline values: CDR1 SGHTS, CDR2 YDEGEE. CDR3 length: 14 residues. CDR3 loop: CASSQDRDQETQYF. DNA of the CDR3: TGTGCCAGCAGTCAAGACAGGGATCAAGAGACCCAGTACTTC.

The chain couples TRBV7-3 to TRBJ2-3; TRBD2 matches 12 bases. V was pared by 5 bases and J by 3 bases, with 3 bases of the junction left unmatched. The CDR3 runs to 15 residues. Germline CDR1 reads SGHTA; CDR2 reads FQGTGA. CDR3 in DNA: TGTGCCAGCAGCCTCCTAGCGGGAGGGACAGATACGCAGTATTTT. It yields the protein CASSLLAGGTDTQYF.

V gene TRBV5-1 combines with J gene TRBJ2-5, with 8 bases identical to TRBD2. The germline CDR1 and CDR2 sequences are SGHRS and YFSETQ. Unmatched junction bases numbered 5, after V lost 2 bases and J lost 2 bases. This CDR3 has 15 amino acids. This CDR3 is CASSLREGKQETQYF. The DNA for the CDR3 is TGCGCCAGCAGCTTACGGGAGGGCAAACAAGAGACCCAGTACTTC.